This T cell receptor beta chain was obtained from a study of blood T cell repertoires in COVID-19. Study context: COVID-19 samples collected from the United States, Italy and Spain covered acute and convalescent phases. T cells, B-cell-depleted T cells, or PBMCs provided the cDNA or gDNA that served as material.

In the source study's methods: Nucleated cell number was recorded as an estimate derived from reference gene primer amplification. Produced via immunoSEQ multiplex PCR; TCRdb's table is partial and in-frame only. That table supplies the V and J calls and clone size; D and trimming were determined from the DNA. The sample records some 22,000 clones, approximately 80% being singletons. The CDR3 contains 20 residues. The V segment lost 4 bases and the J segment 8 bases; nucleotides outside the gene matches: 20. CDR1 SGHKS and CDR2 YYEKEE come from the germline V gene (reference sequence). The TCR was taken from a man older than 75 with active or convalescent COVID-19. The sequencing sample was made of peripheral blood. The V gene is TRBV5-5, the J gene TRBJ2-1, with TRBD2 matching 14 bases. The chain's CDR3 is CASSPRPTSGRAEREHEQFF. The CDR3 DNA reads as TGTGCCAGCAGCCCGCGCCCGACTAGCGGGAGGGCTGAGAGGGAGCATGAGCAGTTCTTC.